Shown below are 8 T cell receptor beta chains from a single sample sequenced in a study of siplizumab effects on memory and regulatory T cells. The repertoire was sequenced with immunoSEQ multiplex PCR; TCRdb's copy has only in-frame clones and lacks some. The sample carries fewer than 110,000 clones, 92% recorded once. Sequencing was done on a sample of non-Treg CD4+ T cells sorted from blood. These receptors were collected from a human donor in good health.

The chain is built from TRBV5-1 and TRBJ2-5; D may be TRBD1 (5 bases). CDR1 SGHRS and CDR2 YFSETQ come from the germline V gene. This CDR3 is built from 14 residues. Trimming took 0 bases from V and 3 from J, leaving 9 bases between them. CDR3 sequence: CASSLVGREETQYF. For the CDR3, the DNA is TGCGCCAGCAGCTTGGTTGGCAGGGAAGAGACCCAGTACTTC.

This sequence joins TRBV7-2 and TRBJ2-5; no definite D call. Germline V gene lookup returns CDR1 SGHTA and CDR2 FQGNSA. The CDR3 is made up of 17 amino acids. V lost 1 base to trimming and J lost 1 base, with 16 bases between them. The CDR3 nucleotides are TGTGCCAGCAGCTTAGGGGTAAGCGTGGCACCCCAAGAGACCCAGTACTTC. As protein: CASSLGVSVAPQETQYF.

Only a few counts were recorded for this clone. The CDR3 DNA sequence: TGTGCCAGCAGCTTGAGACAGGGGGCGGGTGGCTACACCTTC. This gives the protein CASSLRQGAGGYTF. The chain couples TRBV11-2 to TRBJ1-2; 10 bases line up with TRBD1. Germline loops: CDR1 SGHAT, CDR2 FQNNGV. The V and J ends lost 3 bases and 7 bases, in that order; junction bases with no gene match: 5. This CDR3 has 14 amino acids.

CDR3 sequence reads: CASKIQGRNTGELFF. CDR3 bases: TGTGCCAGTAAAATTCAGGGGAGGAACACCGGGGAGCTGTTTTTT. The chain links TRBV19 to TRBJ2-2; a weak D match, TRBD1 (6 bases). Germline V gene data show CDR1 as LNHDA and CDR2 as SQIVND (reference sequence). This CDR3 has 15 residues. Trimming took off 7 bases at V and 1 base at J, with 13 bases between the two ends. The whole variable domain, remainder taken from reference TRBV19 and TRBJ2-2, is DGGITQSPKYLFRKEGQNVTLSCEQNLNHDAMYWYRQDPGQGLRLIYYSQIVNDFQKGDIAEGYSVSREKKESFPLTVTSAQKNPTAFYLCASKIQGRNTGELFFGEGSRLTVL.

The V and J genes are TRBV11-2 and TRBJ2-5; TRBD2 matches 10 bases. Looked up from germline, CDR1 is SGHAT and CDR2 is FQNNGV. The CDR3 consists of 15 residues. The V and J ends lost 5 bases and 5 bases, in that order; junction bases with no gene match: 8. CDR3 loop: CASSRGLAETETQYF. The CDR3 DNA is TGTGCCAGCAGCCGTGGACTAGCGGAGACTGAGACCCAGTACTTC. The complete variable domain, with remaining parts taken from reference TRBV11-2 and TRBJ2-5, reads EAGVAQSPRYKIIEKRQSVAFWCNPISGHATLYWYQQILGQGPKLLIQFQNNGVVDDSQLPKDRFSAERLKGVDSTLKIQPAKLEDSAVYLCASSRGLAETETQYFGPGTRLLVL.

The chain employs TRBV5-5 and TRBJ1-4; D might be TRBD1 (6 bases). The CDR3 covers 14 residues. CDR1 and CDR2 from the germline V gene are SGHKS and YYEKEE (reference sequence). The V gene lost 1 base and the J gene lost 5 bases, with 9 bases spanning the gap. The CDR3 DNA reads as TGTGCCAGCAGCTTGAGGGGGGCCAATGAAAAACTGTTTTTT. Its translation: CASSLRGANEKLFF.

Only one count was recorded for this clone. This chain connects TRBV18 to TRBJ2-1, with a tentative D call TRBD1 (5 bases). Germline values: CDR1 KGHSH, CDR2 LQKENI. This CDR3 comprises 15 residues. Trimming left V 0 bases short and J 8 bases short, with 14 bases between. For the CDR3, the DNA is TGTGCCAGCTCACCACCGTTCAACACAGGCGATGAGCAGTTCTTC. Translation: CASSPPFNTGDEQFF.

The genes are TRBV13 and TRBJ1-1; possible D gene TRBD1, 6 bases. V lost 1 base to trimming and J lost 3 bases, with 15 bases between them. Looked up from germline, CDR1 is PRHDT and CDR2 is FYEKMQ (reference sequence). The CDR3 covers 16 residues. The CDR3 DNA sequence: TGTGCCAGCAGCTTAGAAGTTCAGGGGAGGGACACTGAAGCTTTCTTT. This translates into CASSLEVQGRDTEAFF.